This T cell receptor (beta chain) came from a study of CXCR3-negative and CXCR3-positive naive CD8 T cells. The CDR3 is made up of 13 amino acids. From germline, CDR1 is MNHEY and CDR2 SMNVEV (reference sequence). As to this clonotype: Its target is unknown.

With UMI labels, 5' RACE was used to prepare the TRB cDNA libraries. From its re-call of the 5' RACE reads, TCRdb lists each CDR3 protein once, without DNA. Its listing shows over 70,000 distinct CDR3 sequences. Findings and limits, study-wide: TRB CDR3 hydrophobicity was greater in CXCR3-positive naive cells than in CXCR3-negative naive cells.

The TCR originated in a human donor in good health. Some clones in this sample may be carry-over from other donors' samples. What was sequenced was naive CXCR3+ CD8+ T cells from blood. Subset given: CD45RO-CCR7+CD27+CD95- naive CD8+ T cells expressing CXCR3 (TNR3+). This rearrangement joins TRBV27 to TRBJ2-1; TCRdb picks TRBD2, but there is no DNA to check that call. CDR3 in amino acids: CASSLSAGGPQFF.